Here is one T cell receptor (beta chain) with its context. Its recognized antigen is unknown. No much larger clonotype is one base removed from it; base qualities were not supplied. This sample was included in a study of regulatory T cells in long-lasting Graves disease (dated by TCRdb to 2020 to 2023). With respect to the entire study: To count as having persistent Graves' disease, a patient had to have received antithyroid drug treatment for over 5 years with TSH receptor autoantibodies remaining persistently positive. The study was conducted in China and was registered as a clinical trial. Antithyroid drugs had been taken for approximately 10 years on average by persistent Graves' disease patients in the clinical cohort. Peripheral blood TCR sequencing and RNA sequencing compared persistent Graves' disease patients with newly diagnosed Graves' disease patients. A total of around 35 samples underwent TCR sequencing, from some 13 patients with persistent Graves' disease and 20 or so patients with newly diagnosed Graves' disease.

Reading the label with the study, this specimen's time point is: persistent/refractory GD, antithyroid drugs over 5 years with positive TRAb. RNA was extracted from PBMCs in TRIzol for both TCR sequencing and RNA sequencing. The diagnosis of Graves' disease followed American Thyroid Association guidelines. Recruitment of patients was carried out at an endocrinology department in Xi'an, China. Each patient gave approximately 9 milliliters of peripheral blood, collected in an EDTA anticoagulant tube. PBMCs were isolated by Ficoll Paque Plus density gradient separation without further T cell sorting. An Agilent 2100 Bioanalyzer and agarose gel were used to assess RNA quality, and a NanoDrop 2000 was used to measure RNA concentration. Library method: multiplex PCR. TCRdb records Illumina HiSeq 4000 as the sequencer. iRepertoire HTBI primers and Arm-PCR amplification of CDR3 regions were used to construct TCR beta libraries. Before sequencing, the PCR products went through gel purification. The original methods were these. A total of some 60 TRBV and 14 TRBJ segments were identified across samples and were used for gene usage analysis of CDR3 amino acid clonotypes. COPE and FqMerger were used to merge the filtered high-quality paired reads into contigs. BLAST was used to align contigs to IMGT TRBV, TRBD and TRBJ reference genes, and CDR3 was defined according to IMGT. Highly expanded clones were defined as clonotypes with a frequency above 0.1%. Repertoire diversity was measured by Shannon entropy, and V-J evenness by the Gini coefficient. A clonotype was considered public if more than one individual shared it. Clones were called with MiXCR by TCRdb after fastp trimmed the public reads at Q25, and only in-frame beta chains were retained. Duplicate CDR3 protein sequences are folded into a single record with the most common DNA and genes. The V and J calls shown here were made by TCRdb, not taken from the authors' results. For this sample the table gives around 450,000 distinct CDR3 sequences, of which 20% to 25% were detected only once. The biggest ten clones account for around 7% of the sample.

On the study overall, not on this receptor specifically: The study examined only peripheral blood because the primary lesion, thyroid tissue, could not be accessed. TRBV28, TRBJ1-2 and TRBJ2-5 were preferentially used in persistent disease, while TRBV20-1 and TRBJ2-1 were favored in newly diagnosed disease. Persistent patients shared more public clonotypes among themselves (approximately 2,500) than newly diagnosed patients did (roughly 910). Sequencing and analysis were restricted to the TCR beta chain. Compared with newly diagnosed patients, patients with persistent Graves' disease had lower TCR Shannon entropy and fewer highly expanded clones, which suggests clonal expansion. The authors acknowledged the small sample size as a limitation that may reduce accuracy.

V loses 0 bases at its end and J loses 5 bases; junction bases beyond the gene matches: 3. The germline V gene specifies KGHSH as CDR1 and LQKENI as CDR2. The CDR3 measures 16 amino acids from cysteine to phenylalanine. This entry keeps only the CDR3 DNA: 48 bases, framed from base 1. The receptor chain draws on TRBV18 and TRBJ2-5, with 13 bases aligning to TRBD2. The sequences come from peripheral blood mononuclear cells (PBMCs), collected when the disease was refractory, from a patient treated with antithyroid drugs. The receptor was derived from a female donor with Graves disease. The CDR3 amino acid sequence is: CASSPPGLAGMETQYF. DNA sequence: TGTGCCAGCTCACCACCGGGACTAGCGGGAATGGAGACCCAGTACTTC.